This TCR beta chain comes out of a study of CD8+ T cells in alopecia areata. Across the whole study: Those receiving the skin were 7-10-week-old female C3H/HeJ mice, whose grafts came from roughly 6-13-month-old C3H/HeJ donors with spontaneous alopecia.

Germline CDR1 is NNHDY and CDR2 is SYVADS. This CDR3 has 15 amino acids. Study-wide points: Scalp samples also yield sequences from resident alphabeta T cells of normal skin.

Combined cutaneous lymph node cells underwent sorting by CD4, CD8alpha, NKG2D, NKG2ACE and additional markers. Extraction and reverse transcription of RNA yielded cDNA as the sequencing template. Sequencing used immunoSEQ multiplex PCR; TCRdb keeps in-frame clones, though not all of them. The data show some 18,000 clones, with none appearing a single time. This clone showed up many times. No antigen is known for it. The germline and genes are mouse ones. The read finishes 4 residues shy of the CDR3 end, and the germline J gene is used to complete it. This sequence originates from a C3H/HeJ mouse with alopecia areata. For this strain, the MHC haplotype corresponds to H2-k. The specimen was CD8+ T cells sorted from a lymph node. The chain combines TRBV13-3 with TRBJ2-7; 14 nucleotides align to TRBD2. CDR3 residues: CASRGTGGARDEQYF. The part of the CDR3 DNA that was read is TGTGCCAGCAGGGGGACTGGGGGGGCGCGTGAT.